Listed below are T cell receptor beta chains from one sample, sequenced in a study of chemoradiotherapy in HPV16-positive cancers. Measured with immunoSEQ multiplex PCR; TCRdb has only the in-frame clones, and not every one. The table has 1,200 or so clones, roughly 44% seen once. The sample was gathered from a patient who underwent chemoradiotherapy. These receptor sequences come from a human donor with HPV-associated anogenital cancer. The CDR3 runs from the conserved cysteine through the conserved F or W. The order of the fields is D gene, V gene, clone size, J gene, CDR3 protein, CDR3 DNA. A D gene is named only where the DNA matches it firmly. Size values are once, few and many counts, or a class for expanded clones, and some rows have none.

D gene: TRBD1
V gene: TRBV5-1
clone size: .
J gene: TRBJ2-5
CDR3 protein: CASSPGQARFGETQYF
CDR3 DNA: TGCGCCAGCAGCCCGGGACAGGCGAGGTTTGGTGAGACCCAGTACTTC

D gene: .
V gene: TRBV7-8
clone size: .
J gene: TRBJ2-1
CDR3 protein: CASSLEGTYNEQFF
CDR3 DNA: TGTGCCAGCAGCTTGGAAGGGACCTACAATGAGCAGTTCTTC

D gene: .
V gene: TRBV11-1
clone size: .
J gene: TRBJ1-1
CDR3 protein: CASSLRAGRNTEAFF
CDR3 DNA: TGTGCCAGCAGCTTAAGGGCAGGGCGGAACACTGAAGCTTTCTTT

D gene: .
V gene: TRBV29-1
clone size: .
J gene: TRBJ1-5
CDR3 protein: CSVEDTAGQPQHF
CDR3 DNA: TGCAGCGTTGAGGACACGGCGGGTCAGCCCCAGCATTTT

D gene: .
V gene: TRBV7-2
clone size: few
J gene: TRBJ2-7
CDR3 protein: CASSLLAAYEQYF
CDR3 DNA: TGTGCCAGCAGCTTATTAGCGGCCTACGAGCAGTACTTC

D gene: .
V gene: TRBV25-1
clone size: .
J gene: TRBJ1-2
CDR3 protein: CASSVEGRGYGYTF
CDR3 DNA: TGTGCCAGCAGTGTAGAGGGAAGGGGCTATGGCTACACCTTC

D gene: TRBD1
V gene: TRBV23-1
clone size: .
J gene: TRBJ1-1
CDR3 protein: CASSHPGTGGAFF
CDR3 DNA: TGCGCCAGCAGTCACCCCGGGACAGGGGGCGCTTTCTTT

D gene: .
V gene: TRBV30
clone size: .
J gene: TRBJ2-3
CDR3 protein: CAWSVLFTDTQYF
CDR3 DNA: TGTGCCTGGAGTGTACTGTTCACAGATACGCAGTATTTT

D gene: .
V gene: TRBV9
clone size: .
J gene: TRBJ1-4
CDR3 protein: CASSYRGGINEKLFF
CDR3 DNA: TGTGCCAGCAGCTACCGGGGGGGGATTAATGAAAAACTGTTTTTT

D gene: .
V gene: TRBV7-6
clone size: few
J gene: TRBJ2-1
CDR3 protein: CASSLSNEQFF
CDR3 DNA: TGTGCCAGCAGCTTAAGCAATGAGCAGTTCTTC

D gene: .
V gene: TRBV2
clone size: .
J gene: TRBJ1-1
CDR3 protein: CASGEGPNTEAFF
CDR3 DNA: TGTGCCAGCGGTGAGGGCCCGAACACTGAAGCTTTCTTT

D gene: .
V gene: TRBV15
clone size: .
J gene: TRBJ2-5
CDR3 protein: CATSRDRRPQETQYF
CDR3 DNA: TGTGCCACCAGCAGAGATCGGCGACCCCAAGAGACCCAGTACTTC

D gene: TRBD2
V gene: TRBV5-6
clone size: .
J gene: TRBJ2-2
CDR3 protein: CASSSGLAGNTGELFF
CDR3 DNA: TGTGCCAGCAGCTCAGGGCTAGCGGGGAACACCGGGGAGCTGTTTTTT

D gene: .
V gene: TRBV10-3
clone size: .
J gene: TRBJ1-1
CDR3 protein: CAISAGMNTEAFF
CDR3 DNA: TGTGCCATCAGTGCCGGGATGAACACTGAAGCTTTCTTT

D gene: .
V gene: TRBV7-3
clone size: .
J gene: TRBJ1-1
CDR3 protein: CASSSTDYTEAFF
CDR3 DNA: TGTGCCAGCAGCTCGACGGACTACACTGAAGCTTTCTTT

D gene: TRBD1
V gene: TRBV19
clone size: .
J gene: TRBJ1-1
CDR3 protein: CASKRQGGMNTEAFF
CDR3 DNA: TGTGCCAGTAAGAGACAGGGCGGCATGAACACTGAAGCTTTCTTT

D gene: .
V gene: TRBV7-9
clone size: few
J gene: TRBJ2-7
CDR3 protein: CASSPQIGLGPPYEQYF
CDR3 DNA: TGTGCCAGCAGCCCTCAGATTGGGCTGGGGCCTCCCTACGAGCAGTACTTC

D gene: .
V gene: TRBV6-6
clone size: large
J gene: TRBJ1-5
CDR3 protein: CASSLGGYQPQHF
CDR3 DNA: TGTGCCAGCAGTTTAGGGGGTTATCAGCCCCAGCATTTT

D gene: .
V gene: TRBV30
clone size: few
J gene: TRBJ1-2
CDR3 protein: CAWSRQVYGYTF
CDR3 DNA: TGTGCCTGGAGTCGACAGGTTTATGGCTACACCTTC

D gene: TRBD1
V gene: TRBV30
clone size: few
J gene: TRBJ1-2
CDR3 protein: CALGQGPVYTF
CDR3 DNA: TGTGCCTTAGGACAGGGTCCTGTCTACACCTTC

D gene: TRBD1
V gene: TRBV5-4
clone size: .
J gene: TRBJ2-7
CDR3 protein: CASSLTGEGVKEQYF
CDR3 DNA: TGTGCCAGCAGTCTCACAGGGGAAGGGGTAAAAGAGCAGTACTTC

D gene: TRBD1
V gene: TRBV28
clone size: few
J gene: TRBJ2-1
CDR3 protein: CASSTGQGAQNEQFF
CDR3 DNA: TGCGCCAGCAGTACAGGACAGGGGGCGCAGAATGAGCAGTTCTTC

D gene: TRBD1
V gene: TRBV9
clone size: few
J gene: TRBJ1-1
CDR3 protein: CASSAQTGATEAFF
CDR3 DNA: TGTGCCAGCAGCGCCCAGACAGGGGCCACTGAAGCTTTCTTT

D gene: .
V gene: TRBV4-2
clone size: few
J gene: TRBJ1-1
CDR3 protein: CASSQTGTANTEAFF
CDR3 DNA: TGTGCCAGCAGCCAAACAGGGACGGCGAACACTGAAGCTTTCTTT

D gene: .
V gene: TRBV11-2
clone size: once
J gene: TRBJ1-1
CDR3 protein: CASSLPTSYTEAFF
CDR3 DNA: TGTGCCAGCAGCCTACCGACCAGTTACACTGAAGCTTTCTTT

D gene: .
V gene: TRBV6-5
clone size: .
J gene: TRBJ2-7
CDR3 protein: CASGRTDRIDHEQYF
CDR3 DNA: TGTGCCAGCGGTCGAACTGACAGGATTGATCACGAGCAGTACTTC

D gene: .
V gene: TRBV29-1
clone size: .
J gene: TRBJ2-1
CDR3 protein: CSVETLAYNEQFF
CDR3 DNA: TGCAGCGTTGAGACACTTGCCTACAATGAGCAGTTCTTC

D gene: TRBD1
V gene: TRBV6-5
clone size: .
J gene: TRBJ2-1
CDR3 protein: CASSNSGQGINEQFF
CDR3 DNA: TGTGCCAGCAGCAACTCGGGACAGGGGATCAATGAGCAGTTCTTC

D gene: .
V gene: TRBV5-5
clone size: .
J gene: TRBJ1-2
CDR3 protein: CASSYPPYGYTF
CDR3 DNA: TGTGCCAGCAGCTACCCCCCTTATGGCTACACCTTC